This T cell receptor (beta chain) appears in the sequencing data of a study of monozygotic twins with inflammatory bowel disease. General study findings and limits: Versus healthy twins, IBD patients showed fewer clonotypes shared with others, especially with disease activity. IBD patients showed reduced TCRbeta diversity (inverse Simpson) versus healthy co-twins.

Each sample had eight separate cDNA synthesis reactions. TCRdb re-called the 5' RACE reads and catalogs CDR3 proteins one per entry, DNA excluded. This sample's clone table lists some 210,000 distinct CDR3 sequences. On this clonotype: Its antigen is as yet unknown.

Every single donor had a 2.5 ml blood sample drawn. This sequence was found in a human donor with ulcerative colitis or Crohn's disease, or a healthy co-twin of an affected twin (not recorded which). Sequencing was performed on blood.

Here the CDR3 reads CASNRDGENYLHF. The V gene is TRBV13, the J gene TRBJ1-6; no DNA is available, so the TRBD1 call from TCRdb remains unchecked. The germline CDR1 and CDR2 sequences are PRHDT and FYEKMQ (reference sequence). This CDR3 has 13 residues.